These 26 T cell receptor beta chains were sequenced from one sample in a study of shared clonotypes between healthy human individuals. Produced via immunoSEQ multiplex PCR; TCRdb's table is partial and in-frame only. The sample lists fewer than 850,000 clones, about 78% occurring once. The sequencing sample was made of memory CD4+ T cells sorted from blood. Subset of the sample: CD45RA-negative fraction. The receptors were gathered from a woman in her twenties or thirties in good health.

The chain couples TRBV21-1 to TRBJ1-5; the table's D gene call, TRBD1, was not cross checked with the DNA. TRBV21-1 represents a pseudogene. This CDR3 has 16 residues. CDR3 sequence: CASSNSTIGAHQPQHF. The CDR3 nucleotides are TGTGCCAGCAGCAATTCTACGATAGGGGCCCATCAGCCCCAGCATTTT.

The chain joins TRBV7-8 to TRBJ1-1, with 7 bases aligning to TRBD1. The V gene's germline CDR1 is SGHVS and CDR2 FQNEAQ. The junction had 17 bases not matched to a gene; V was cut back by 6 bases and J by 7 bases. The length of the CDR3 is 16 residues. CDR3 region: CASSPHTYRGGDEAFF. In DNA form, the CDR3 reads TGTGCCAGCAGTCCTCACACCTACAGGGGAGGGGATGAAGCTTTCTTT.

This clone was picked up one time. The chain has TRBV7-3 and TRBJ2-1, with 7 bases lining up with TRBD2. Germline trimming cut 4 bases from V and 0 bases from J; bases unmatched to any gene: 18. CDR3 length: 20 amino acids. Germline V gives CDR1 SGHTA, CDR2 FQGTGA. The CDR3 is CASSSPPGLKLRSSYNEQFF. The CDR3 coding sequence is TGTGCCAGCAGCTCGCCCCCGGGACTAAAACTTCGGAGCTCCTACAATGAGCAGTTCTTC. Looking up the rest from reference TRBV7-3 and TRBJ2-1 gives the full variable domain: GAGVSQTPSNKVTEKGKYVELRCDPISGHTALYWYRQSLGQGPEFLIYFQGTGAADDSGLPNDRFFAVRPEGSVSTLKIQRTERGDSAVYLCASSSPPGLKLRSSYNEQFFGPGTRLTVL.

The rearrangement uses TRBV5-1 and TRBJ2-7; D perhaps matches TRBD1 (5 bases). The CDR3 has 15 residues. The germline CDR1 and CDR2 sequences are SGHRS and YFSETQ. Trimming shortened V by 7 bases and J by 2 bases, and 19 bases separated the two germline ends. DNA of the CDR3: TGCGCCAGCGGGGTGACGTCAGGGTTAGCCTACGAGCAGTACTTC. Residues: CASGVTSGLAYEQYF.

The chain couples TRBV27 to TRBJ2-5; D may correspond to TRBD1 or TRBD2 (5 bases each). The J call may be faulty, since TRBJ2-7 better matches the DNA end. This CDR3 is built from 16 residues. Germline V gene lookup returns CDR1 MNHEY and CDR2 SMNVEV (reference sequence). CDR3 protein: CASSTQGKGGSGEQYF. For the CDR3, the DNA is TGTGCCAGCAGTACTCAGGGAAAGGGCGGGTCGGGCGAGCAGTACTTC.

This rearrangement joins TRBV5-1 to TRBJ2-3; D is unresolved. There are 13 residues in the CDR3. Germline V gene lookup returns CDR1 SGHRS and CDR2 YFSETQ. V was clipped by 6 bases and J by 3 bases, with 11 bases between them. CDR3 nucleotides: TGCGCCAGCAAACTTGATCGGACAGATACGCAGTATTTT. This gives the protein CASKLDRTDTQYF.

The chain links TRBV19 to TRBJ1-5; D call uncertain. This CDR3 has 13 residues. V shed 3 bases and J shed 4 bases, with 7 bases lying between them. Germline loops: CDR1 LNHDA, CDR2 SQIVND (reference sequence). The CDR3 is CASSIWPNQPQHF. The CDR3 coding sequence is TGTGCCAGTAGTATCTGGCCGAATCAGCCCCAGCATTTT. Based on the CDR3 plus reference TRBV19 and TRBJ1-5, the full variable domain is DGGITQSPKYLFRKEGQNVTLSCEQNLNHDAMYWYRQDPGQGLRLIYYSQIVNDFQKGDIAEGYSVSREKKESFPLTVTSAQKNPTAFYLCASSIWPNQPQHFGDGTRLSIL.

This chain links TRBV5-1 with TRBJ2-5; possibly TRBD1 or TRBD2 for D (5 bases each). The CDR3 sequence is 15 residues long. V lost 4 bases, J lost 5 bases, and 18 bases lay in between. In germline, CDR1 is SGHRS, CDR2 YFSETQ. CDR3 nucleotide sequence: TGCGCCAGCAGCGGTGGGACCCAGGGTGCCGAGACCCAGTACTTC. This codes for CASSGGTQGAETQYF. The complete variable domain, with remaining parts taken from reference TRBV5-1 and TRBJ2-5, reads KAGVTQTPRYLIKTRGQQVTLSCSPISGHRSVSWYQQTPGQGLQFLFEYFSETQRNKGNFPGRFSGRQFSNSRSEMNVSTLELGDSALYLCASSGGTQGAETQYFGPGTRLLVL.

V is TRBV19 and J is TRBJ2-5, with D unclear. Germline V gene data show CDR1 as LNHDA and CDR2 as SQIVND (reference sequence). V lost 3 bases and J 5 bases, leaving 7 bases between the germline ends. There are 12 residues in the CDR3. CDR3 loop: CASSISPETQYF. The CDR3 coding sequence is TGTGCCAGTAGTATTAGTCCGGAGACCCAGTACTTC.

The chain recombines TRBV2 with TRBJ1-1; unclear D gene. V lost 8 bases to trimming and J lost 5 bases, with 12 bases between them. Per germline, CDR1 SNHLY and CDR2 FYNNEI. This CDR3 contains 12 residues. For the CDR3, the DNA is TGTGCCAGCGGAGACGGTTGGACTGAAGCTTTCTTT. Translated: CASGDGWTEAFF.

The CDR3 DNA sequence: TGTGCCAGCATGTCGGGGGTTACTGGAAACACCATATATTTT. Translated, it gives CASMSGVTGNTIYF. V is TRBV7-9 and J is TRBJ1-3, with a tentative D call TRBD1 (5 bases). CDR1 is SEHNR, CDR2 FQNEAQ, per germline (reference sequence). CDR3 size: 14 residues. Trimming cost V 7 bases and J 2 bases, with 12 bases left between them.

The genes are TRBV25-1 and TRBJ2-1; the D gene is possibly TRBD1 (5 bases). The germline V and J ends were trimmed by 10 bases and 0 bases, with 16 bases remaining between them. Germline values: CDR1 MGHDK, CDR2 SYGVNS. The CDR3 spans 15 residues. CDR3 DNA sequence: TGTGCCACACAAGACCCCAGGGCCTCCTACAATGAGCAGTTCTTC. This sequence encodes CATQDPRASYNEQFF.

The V and J genes are TRBV6-4 and TRBJ1-5; 9 bases are shared with TRBD1. Per germline, CDR1 MRHNA and CDR2 SNTAGT. Trimming removed 3 bases from V and 6 bases from J; junction bases left unmatched: 6. This CDR3 region has 15 residues. The CDR3 DNA reads as TGTGCCAGCAGTGAGGGGACAGGGAATTCTCAGCCCCAGCATTTT. This gives the protein CASSEGTGNSQPQHF.

This clone was seen only a few times. The DNA for the CDR3 is TGTGCCTGGAGTGCCTCGAGAGTGAATCAGCCCCAGCATTTT. As protein: CAWSASRVNQPQHF. V usage is TRBV30 and J usage is TRBJ1-5; D ambiguous. From germline, CDR1 is GTSNPN and CDR2 SVGIG (reference sequence). The germline V and J ends were trimmed by 1 base and 4 bases, with 11 bases remaining between them. The CDR3 is made up of 14 amino acids.

The rearrangement joins TRBV23-1 to TRBJ2-1; TRBD2 might be the D (5 bases). TRBV23-1 is designated an ORF whose function remains uncertain. Trimming took 5 bases from V and 10 from J, leaving 15 bases between them. There are 13 residues in the CDR3. The CDR3 spells CASSKDSTKEQFF. In DNA, the CDR3 is TGCGCCAGCAGTAAGGACTCCACTAAGGAGCAGTTCTTC.

Only a few counts were recorded for this clone. Here the CDR3 reads CAWGGLAGGEQYF. As DNA, the CDR3 is TGTGCCTGGGGTGGACTAGCGGGAGGCGAGCAGTACTTC. V and J are TRBV30 and TRBJ2-7; 14 bases line up with TRBD2. CDR3 length equals 13 residues. After removal of 5 bases from V and 6 bases from J, the junction contained 3 bases not matched to a gene. Per the germline V gene, CDR1 is GTSNPN and CDR2 is SVGIG (reference sequence).

V usage is TRBV5-6 and J usage is TRBJ2-1; D remains unclear. The CDR3 consists of 13 residues. Looked up from germline, CDR1 is SGHDT and CDR2 is YYEEEE. Trimming took 3 bases from V and 4 from J, leaving 8 bases between them. CDR3 loop: CASSSRIYNEQFF. The CDR3 DNA is TGTGCCAGCAGCTCGCGGATTTACAATGAGCAGTTCTTC.

This clone has just a few counts. This chain connects TRBV7-8 to TRBJ1-1; no reliable D call. Trimming shortened V by 5 bases and J by 1 base, and 11 bases separated the two germline ends. The CDR3 has 14 amino acids. Germline-derived CDR1 and CDR2 are SGHVS and FQNEAQ. In nucleotides, the CDR3 is TGTGCCAGCAGCACAGAGATACCGAACACTGAAGCTTTCTTT. Amino acid sequence: CASSTEIPNTEAFF. Using reference TRBV7-8 and TRBJ1-1 for the parts outside the CDR3, the full variable domain is GAGVSQSPRYKVAKRGQDVALRCDPISGHVSLFWYQQALGQGPEFLTYFQNEAQLDKSGLPSDRFFAERPEGSVSTLKIQRTQQEDSAVYLCASSTEIPNTEAFFGQGTRLTVV.

CDR3 amino acids: CASSIGGATSQPQHF. The CDR3 DNA sequence: TGTGCCAGTAGTATAGGGGGGGCTACAAGTCAGCCCCAGCATTTT. The V call is TRBV19, the J call TRBJ1-5; D is perhaps TRBD1 (6 bases). CDR1 and CDR2 (germline): LNHDA, SQIVND (reference sequence). V gave up 1 base and J gave up 6 bases, with 13 bases separating them. The CDR3 consists of 15 residues. Full variable domain (remainder filled in from reference TRBV19 and TRBJ1-5): DGGITQSPKYLFRKEGQNVTLSCEQNLNHDAMYWYRQDPGQGLRLIYYSQIVNDFQKGDIAEGYSVSREKKESFPLTVTSAQKNPTAFYLCASSIGGATSQPQHFGDGTRLSIL.

Notes on this clone: The junction shows a germline mismatch at one end, possibly a read error. The V call is TRBV15, the J call TRBJ2-1; TRBD1 matches 7 bases. This CDR3 spans 12 amino acids. The germline V gene has CDR1 LNHNV and CDR2 YYDKDF (reference sequence). As DNA, the CDR3 is TGTGCCACCACCAGACAGGGAAATGAGCAGTTCTTC. Translating gives CATTRQGNEQFF.

This clone has a count of ten or more. The chain employs TRBV27 and TRBJ1-1; no reliable D call. This CDR3 has 13 amino acids. V was pared by 6 bases and J by 5 bases, with 13 bases between. Germline V gene lookup returns CDR1 MNHEY and CDR2 SMNVEV (reference sequence). The CDR3 sequence is CASRVTRRTEAFF. The CDR3 region has the DNA TGTGCCAGCAGGGTGACTCGGCGTACTGAAGCTTTCTTT.

The J gene is TRBJ1-1, the V gene TRBV10-3; no firm D call. The CDR3 runs to 13 residues. V lost 8 bases to trimming and J lost 3 bases, with 13 bases between them. From germline, CDR1 is ENHRY and CDR2 SYGVKD. The CDR3: CAIAAVKDTEAFF. The CDR3 nucleotides are TGTGCCATCGCAGCTGTCAAGGACACTGAAGCTTTCTTT.

The J gene is TRBJ2-7, the V gene TRBV28; D gene unclear. Germline lookup yields CDR1 MDHEN and CDR2 SYDVKM. The CDR3 spans 14 residues. V lost 2 bases and J lost 0, with 8 bases in between. CDR3: CASSLLEDSYEQYF. The CDR3 nucleotides read TGTGCCAGCAGTTTACTGGAAGACTCCTACGAGCAGTACTTC.

The V gene is TRBV5-1, the J gene TRBJ1-1, with 7 bases identical to TRBD1. V lost 3 bases, J lost 2 bases, and 7 bases stayed unmatched. CDR3 length: 15 amino acids. Germline values: CDR1 SGHRS, CDR2 YFSETQ. The CDR3 bases are TGCGCCAGCAGCTCAAGACAGGGAGTAAACACTGAAGCTTTCTTT. Translation: CASSSRQGVNTEAFF.

This clone was counted only a few times. The V call is TRBV10-3, the J call TRBJ2-7; TRBD1 matches 8 bases. The J segment lost 4 bases and the V segment lost 3 bases, leaving 5 bases of the junction unmatched. Germline V gives CDR1 ENHRY, CDR2 SYGVKD. The CDR3 spans 14 residues. Here the CDR3 reads CAISERDRMYEQYF. The CDR3 region has the DNA TGTGCCATCAGTGAAAGGGACAGGATGTACGAGCAGTACTTC.

This clone turned up a few times. The V call is TRBV6-5, the J call TRBJ2-5; D is unresolved. The V and J ends lost 5 bases and 5 bases respectively, with 12 bases between them. Germline loops: CDR1 MNHEY, CDR2 SVGAGI. The CDR3 length is 13 residues. CDR3 region: CASSRIPGETQYF. The CDR3 DNA sequence: TGTGCCAGCAGTAGAATTCCCGGGGAGACCCAGTACTTC.